Presented here are 30 T cell receptor beta chains from one specimen sequenced in a study of early T cells in non-severe SARS-CoV-2 infection. Via MiXCR, TCRdb re-called the 5' RACE reads, giving one row per CDR3 protein. The data contain tens of thousands of distinct CDR3 sequences, approximately 13% of them singletons. The sample here was whole blood, taken at baseline. These receptors were taken from an adult who was a healthcare worker with PCR-confirmed SARS-CoV-2 infection or an uninfected control (not recorded which).

The CDR3: CASSRTGSEHYGYTF. The CDR3 nucleotides are TGTGCCAGCAGCCGGACAGGATCGGAGCACTATGGCTACACCTTC. This rearrangement joins TRBV7-2 to TRBJ1-2, with TRBD1 matching 7 bases. The V gene's germline CDR1 is SGHTA and CDR2 FQGNSA. The J segment lost 3 bases and the V segment lost 5 bases, leaving 9 bases of the junction unmatched. The CDR3 is 15 amino acids.

This clonotype showed up just a few times. The chain carries TRBV6-6 and TRBJ1-5; D gene unclear. The germline CDR1 and CDR2 sequences are MNHNY and SVGAGI (reference sequence). This CDR3 has 14 residues. Trimming stripped 5 bases from V and 7 bases from J, with 15 bases between. In nucleotides, the CDR3 is TGTGCCAGCAGTCTGACGGGGTGGAAACAGCCCCAGCATTTT. It codes for CASSLTGWKQPQHF.

This rearrangement joins TRBV6-5 to TRBJ2-3; TRBD2 might be the D (5 bases). This CDR3 contains 14 residues. Trimming took off 5 bases at V and 1 base at J, with 10 bases between the two ends. From germline, CDR1 is MNHEY and CDR2 SVGAGI. CDR3 nucleotides: TGTGCCAGCAGTCGGACTGTTGGCACAGATACGCAGTATTTT. Translated: CASSRTVGTDTQYF.

The chain joins TRBV7-2 to TRBJ2-3, with D possibly TRBD2 on 6 matching bases. The CDR3 is 15 amino acids. Germline assignment: CDR1 SGHTA and CDR2 FQGNSA. V lost 5 bases and J lost 8, with 20 bases in between. The CDR3 coding sequence is TGTGCCAGCAGCCTGGACTATAGTTCGCTACTTACGCAGTATTTT. This encodes CASSLDYSSLLTQYF.

This clonotype has just a few counts. The V call is TRBV19, the J call TRBJ2-3, with TRBD2 as a possible D gene (5 bases). The CDR3 is 13 residues long. Germline V gene lookup returns CDR1 LNHDA and CDR2 SQIVND (reference sequence). The CDR3 nucleotides read TGTGTTCTAGACCTGGGTAGCGCAGATACGCAGTATTTT. As protein: CVLDLGSADTQYF.

This chain connects TRBV29-1 to TRBJ2-5; D ambiguous. In germline, CDR1 is SQVTM, CDR2 ANQGSEA. The CDR3 loop spans 15 amino acids. Trimming stripped 8 bases from V and 4 bases from J, with 23 bases between. CDR3 coding DNA: TGCAGCCTTTGGCTGACGTACTACGCCCGAGAGACCCAGTACTTC. This codes for CSLWLTYYARETQYF.

V is TRBV20-1 and J is TRBJ2-1, with 13 bases lining up with TRBD2. Trimming cost V 6 bases and J 4 bases; bases outside gene matches: 3. CDR1 DFQATT and CDR2 SNEGSKA come from the germline V gene (reference sequence). The CDR3 is 14 residues long. Here the CDR3 DNA reads TGCAGTGCCCAGACTAGCGGGGGGTACAATGAGCAGTTCTTC. It translates to CSAQTSGGYNEQFF.

There are a few counts of this clonotype. The chain has TRBV28 and TRBJ2-5; unclear D gene. This CDR3 comprises 12 residues. Germline V CDR1 and CDR2: MDHEN, SYDVKM. Trimming removed 4 bases at V and 2 bases at J, with 5 bases between. This CDR3 reads CASSSFQETQYF. In nucleotides, the CDR3 is TGTGCCAGCAGTTCTTTTCAAGAGACCCAGTACTTC.

The J gene is TRBJ2-5, the V gene TRBV28; 9 nucleotides align to TRBD1. There are 13 residues in the CDR3. Germline values: CDR1 MDHEN, CDR2 SYDVKM. J gave up 9 bases and V 6 bases, and 8 bases lay outside the gene matches. The CDR3 DNA is TGTGCCAGCAGGACAGGGGGGGGTCCGGCCCAGTACTTC. This translates into CASRTGGGPAQYF.

This chain connects TRBV28 to TRBJ2-1, with D uncertain. The CDR3 consists of 10 residues. Germline CDR1 and CDR2: MDHEN and SYDVKM. The CDR3 spells CATFDNEQFF. The CDR3 bases are TGTGCTACTTTTGACAATGAGCAGTTCTTC.

The CDR3 reads CASSYSRTLTNQPQHF. CDR3 nucleotides: TGTGCCAGCAGTTACTCGAGGACGCTGACAAATCAGCCCCAGCATTTT. The V and J genes are TRBV6-2 or TRBV6-3 and TRBJ1-5, with no clear D. In germline, CDR1 is MNHEY, CDR2 SVGEGT. This CDR3 has 16 amino acids. Trimming shortened V by 0 bases and J by 4 bases, and 13 bases separated the two germline ends.

This clonotype was found many times. The V call is TRBV5-1, the J call TRBJ2-7; D is possibly TRBD1 (7 bases). Germline V gene data show CDR1 as SGHRS and CDR2 as YFSETQ. V was cut by 4 bases and J by 3 bases, with 20 bases left in between. The CDR3 consists of 16 residues. CDR3 nucleotides: TGCGCCAGCAGCCCTGGAGGGGGACAGATCTACTACGAGCAGTACTTC. It yields the protein CASSPGGGQIYYEQYF.

This clonotype has at least ten counts. The rearrangement joins TRBV7-2 to TRBJ2-7; tentative D call: TRBD1 (6 bases). V was trimmed by 4 bases and J by 6 bases, leaving 19 bases between them. The germline gives CDR1 SGHTA, CDR2 FQGNSA. The CDR3 is made up of 15 amino acids. CDR3 DNA: TGTGCCAGCAGCTCGGACAGCAAAGGGTCCGCCGAGCAGTACTTC. Translation gives CASSSDSKGSAEQYF.

This clonotype appeared a few times. V usage is TRBV11-2 and J usage is TRBJ2-7; no reliable D call. The germline V gene has CDR1 SGHAT and CDR2 FQNNGV. Trimming removed 6 bases from V and 0 bases from J, with 9 bases in between. CDR3 size: 13 residues. The DNA for the CDR3 is TGTGCCAGCAGTCCGGCAGTCTCCTACGAGCAGTACTTC. The encoded protein is CASSPAVSYEQYF.

There are a few counts of this clonotype. This chain links TRBV28 with TRBJ1-1; D is ambiguous. Between the trimmed V and J ends, which lost 2 bases and 2 bases, there was a span of 9 bases. Germline CDR1 and CDR2: MDHEN and SYDVKM. This CDR3 spans 14 amino acids. The CDR3 is CASSLGSPNTEAFF. DNA for the CDR3: TGTGCCAGCAGTTTAGGGAGTCCCAACACTGAAGCTTTCTTT.

This chain joins TRBV2 and TRBJ2-3; TRBD2 aligns across 13 bases. The CDR3 sequence is 16 residues long. Germline trimming cut 3 bases from V and 6 bases from J; bases unmatched to any gene: 6. The germline gives CDR1 SNHLY, CDR2 FYNNEI. The chain's CDR3 is CASSDPTSGGTDTQYF. The CDR3 region has the DNA TGTGCCAGCAGTGACCCGACTAGCGGGGGGACTGATACGCAGTATTTT.

The chain carries TRBV20-1 and TRBJ2-2; 11 positions match TRBD2. After removal of 4 bases from V and 5 bases from J, the junction contained 3 bases not matched to a gene. Germline V CDR1 and CDR2: DFQATT, SNEGSKA (reference sequence). This CDR3 has 14 amino acids. In nucleotides, the CDR3 is TGCAGTGCTACCCTAGCGGGGGGAACCGGGGAGCTGTTTTTT. Residues: CSATLAGGTGELFF.

CDR3 region: CASSSQGPRIQETQYF. CDR3 sequence (DNA): TGTGCCAGCAGCTCCCAGGGCCCAAGGATTCAAGAGACCCAGTACTTC. This chain joins TRBV11-2 and TRBJ2-5, with D possibly matching TRBD1 (5 bases). The CDR3 extends over 16 amino acids. Trimming took off 4 bases at V and 2 bases at J, with 17 bases between the two ends. The germline V gene has CDR1 SGHAT and CDR2 FQNNGV.

This clonotype was seen ten or more times. The chain combines TRBV7-2 with TRBJ2-1, with D possibly TRBD2 on 5 matching bases. Trimming pared 1 base from V and 6 bases from J, leaving 10 bases between. Germline-derived CDR1 and CDR2 are SGHTA and FQGNSA. The CDR3 has 14 amino acids. The CDR3 DNA reads as TGTGCCAGCAGCTTAGTCGTACGGGGCAATGAGCAGTTCTTC. Residues: CASSLVVRGNEQFF.

This clonotype was seen at least ten times. The CDR3 bases are TGTGCCAGCAGTTCGGAAATTGGAAGCAATCAGCCCCAGCATTTT. Translated, it gives CASSSEIGSNQPQHF. V and J are TRBV2 and TRBJ1-5, with unresolved D. The germline CDR1 and CDR2 sequences are SNHLY and FYNNEI. The CDR3 length is 15 residues. Trimming removed 5 bases from V and 1 base from J, with 12 bases in between.

The chain combines TRBV21-1 with TRBJ1-2. TRBV21-1 is tagged as a pseudogene. This CDR3 region has 13 residues. DNA for the CDR3: TGTGCCAGCACCACGAGCGTTGACTATGGCTACACCTTC. It encodes CASTTSVDYGYTF.

The chain combines TRBV29-1 with TRBJ2-3; D unclear. CDR1 SQVTM and CDR2 ANQGSEA come from the germline V gene. V was cut by 3 bases and J by 0 bases, with 7 bases left in between. The CDR3 sequence is 13 residues long. The CDR3 loop is CSVDVGSTDTQYF. The CDR3 DNA reads as TGCAGCGTTGATGTGGGTAGCACAGATACGCAGTATTTT.

Only a few counts were recorded for this clonotype. The chain links TRBV28 to TRBJ1-5; a possible D gene is TRBD1 (5 bases). The length of the CDR3 is 16 residues. The V gene's germline CDR1 is MDHEN and CDR2 SYDVKM. V lost 5 bases to trimming and J lost 3 bases, with 17 bases between them. The CDR3 DNA follows: TGTGCCAGCAGTCAACCCTCCACAGGATACAATCAGCCCCAGCATTTT. Its translation is CASSQPSTGYNQPQHF.

The chain carries TRBV7-9 and TRBJ1-1; D uncertain. CDR1 is SEHNR, CDR2 FQNEAQ, per germline (reference sequence). The length of the CDR3 is 13 residues. V was shortened by 7 bases and J by 7 bases, with 16 bases between the two germline ends. Written as DNA, the CDR3 is TGTGCCAGCAACCTTAGGACCGAGTTTGAAGCTTTCTTT. Translating gives CASNLRTEFEAFF. The full variable domain, with the rest looked up from reference TRBV7-9 and TRBJ1-1, is DTGVSQNPRHKITKRGQNVTFRCDPISEHNRLYWYRQTLGQGPEFLTYFQNEAQLEKSRLLSDRFSAERPKGSFSTLEIQRTEQGDSAMYLCASNLRTEFEAFFGQGTRLTVV.

This clonotype has ten or more counts. This rearrangement joins TRBV7-8 to TRBJ1-2; possible D gene TRBD1, 5 bases. CDR1 is SGHVS and CDR2 is FQNEAQ in the germline V gene. The V end was cut by 4 bases, the J end by 3 bases, with 12 bases between. The CDR3 totals 14 residues. The CDR3 nucleotides are TGTGCCAGCAGCTCCGCCTGGGGGGACTATGGCTACACCTTC. This encodes CASSSAWGDYGYTF.

This clonotype was detected many times. The rearrangement uses TRBV20-1 and TRBJ1-5; the match to TRBD1 covers 7 bases. Germline V gene sequence: CDR1 DFQATT, CDR2 SNEGSKA (reference sequence). The length of the CDR3 is 12 residues. J lost 9 bases, V lost 6 bases, and 8 bases had no gene match. CDR3 DNA sequence: TGCAGTGCCGAGACAGGGAGTGGGCCCCAGCATTTT. This gives the protein CSAETGSGPQHF.

This clonotype was found a few times. This chain uses TRBV5-5 with TRBJ2-1, with D maybe TRBD2 (6 bases). The V gene lost 3 bases and the J gene lost 14 bases, with 21 bases spanning the gap. CDR1 SGHKS and CDR2 YYEKEE come from the germline V gene (reference sequence). The CDR3 covers 14 residues. The CDR3 nucleotides are TGTGCCAGCAGCTGGGGCGCGGGGAGGTTATCAAAGTTCTTC. Translated: CASSWGAGRLSKFF.

This clonotype was seen more than once but under ten times. The chain recombines TRBV20-1 with TRBJ2-3; D may be TRBD2 (7 bases). The CDR3 has 14 residues. CDR1 and CDR2 (germline): DFQATT, SNEGSKA (reference sequence). V lost 5 bases, J lost 4 bases, and 16 bases lay in between. Here the CDR3 DNA reads TGCAGTGCTCGGAGGGGGGGCAGGTCAGATACGCAGTATTTT. This gives the protein CSARRGGRSDTQYF.

This clonotype was seen more than once but under ten times. V is TRBV29-1 and J is TRBJ1-3; possible D gene TRBD1, 5 bases. From germline, CDR1 is SQVTM and CDR2 ANQGSEA. Trimming pared 2 bases from V and 2 bases from J, leaving 10 bases between. This CDR3 comprises 14 residues. DNA for the CDR3: TGCAGCGTTGAACCGGTGGGGGCTGGAAACACCATATATTTT. This gives the protein CSVEPVGAGNTIYF.

V and J are TRBV9 and TRBJ2-7; 11 nucleotides line up with TRBD1. The CDR3 length is 16 residues. The germline V gene has CDR1 SGDLS and CDR2 YYNGEE. The trim removed 3 bases at V and 5 bases at J, leaving 10 bases unmatched. The DNA of the CDR3 is TGTGCCAGCAGCGCTCAACCGGGACAGGGGGGTCACGAGCAGTACTTC. This translates into CASSAQPGQGGHEQYF.